Given below is one TCR beta chain in context. As yet, its antigen is unknown. The table came from immunoSEQ multiplex PCR; TCRdb's copy has only in-frame clones and leaves some out. The table shows about 35,000 clones, with about four fifths occurring only once. These data belong to a study of vaccination effects on CD4 cells after COVID-19. Study-wide context: Post-vaccine specimens arrived a median 72 days past the second dose. Findings and caveats of the study: Clones from infection and from vaccination both contracted markedly late after vaccination.

Before sequencing, viral peptide pools were used by the ViraFEST assay to expand antigen-specific CD4+ T cells. Isolation of CD4+ T cells took place after approximately ten days of culture. The cohort was immunized with two doses of either the BNT162b2 or mRNA-1273 vaccine. Cultures used about 2 million PBMC per well, 9.5 to 10 IU/ml IL-2 and roughly 10 ug/ml peptides. The V gene's germline CDR1 is LGHDT and CDR2 YNNKEL (reference sequence). V lost 1 base to trimming and J lost 0 bases, with 13 bases between them. The CDR3 spans 18 residues. This clonotype was sampled from a human donor who received a COVID-19 vaccine. Some clones in this sample may be carry-over from other donors' samples. The chain recombines TRBV3-1 (or the pseudogene TRBV3-2) with TRBJ1-6; TRBD1 might be the D (6 bases). The sequencing used CD4+ T cells from PBMCs cultured with HCoV-NL63 spike peptides, collected after COVID-19 vaccination. The CDR3 reads CASSQGGGGSSYNSPLHF. Here the CDR3 DNA reads TGTGCCAGCAGCCAAGGTGGAGGGGGAAGCTCCTATAATTCACCCCTCCACTTT.